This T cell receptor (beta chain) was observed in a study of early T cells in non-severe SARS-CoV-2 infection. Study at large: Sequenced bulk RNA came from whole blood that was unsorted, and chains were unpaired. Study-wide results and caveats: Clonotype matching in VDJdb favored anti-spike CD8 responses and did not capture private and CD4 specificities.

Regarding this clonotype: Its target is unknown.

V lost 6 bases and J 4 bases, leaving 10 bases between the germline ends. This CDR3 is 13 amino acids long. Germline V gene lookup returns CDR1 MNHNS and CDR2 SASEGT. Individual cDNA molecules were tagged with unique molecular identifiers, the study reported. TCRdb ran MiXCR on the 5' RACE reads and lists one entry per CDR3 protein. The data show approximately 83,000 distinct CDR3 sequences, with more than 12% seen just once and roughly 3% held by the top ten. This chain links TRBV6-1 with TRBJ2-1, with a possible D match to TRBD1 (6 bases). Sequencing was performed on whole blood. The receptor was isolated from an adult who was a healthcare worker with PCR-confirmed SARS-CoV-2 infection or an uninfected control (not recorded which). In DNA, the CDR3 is TGTGCCAGCAGGGAGGACAGTTACAATGAGCAGTTCTTC. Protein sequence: CASREDSYNEQFF.